This entry concerns a single T cell receptor beta chain. V lost 4 bases to trimming and J lost 6 bases; unmatched junction nucleotides: 5. The germline V gene encodes CDR1 SGHNT and CDR2 YYREEE (reference sequence). The CDR3 runs to 15 residues. The data stem from a study of shared clonotypes between healthy human individuals. The donors, all of them Caucasian adults, lived in Nashville, Tennessee. The method was immunoSEQ multiplex PCR; TCRdb's version includes in-frame clones alone and lacks a portion of them. This table has under 300,000 clones, approximately 65% appearing once. This sequence was found in a man aged 25 to 40 in good health. This sequence joins TRBV5-4 and TRBJ2-1; 12 bases line up with TRBD2. The specimen was memory CD4+ T cells sorted from blood. As to subset: CD45RA-negative fraction. CDR3 loop: CASSPGTSGFNEQFF. The CDR3 DNA reads TGTGCCAGCAGCCCCGGGACTAGCGGGTTCAATGAGCAGTTCTTC.